This T cell receptor (beta chain) derives from a study of T-cell reconstitution after alpha-beta-depleted transplantation in children (dated by TCRdb to the mid-2010s). A note on the overall study: Using TCR repertoire profiling, the study followed T-cell immune reconstitution in a quantitative way in children after TCRalphabeta/CD19-depleted allogeneic hematopoietic cell transplantation. Study-wide conclusions, independent of this receptor: The high TCRbeta diversity at day 60 in some patients was ascribed to recipient T cells and intrathymic progenitors that had survived conditioning. Over the following months the frequencies of hyperexpanded clones went down, and after one year T-cell counts and TCRbeta diversity were mostly credited to newly produced T cells. The apparently early alphabetaT-cell count recovery about two months after transplant was reportedly dependent on only several hundred rapidly expanded clones derived from non-depleted graft cells.

Sample treatment or condition, as interpreted from the label and publication: allogeneic hematopoietic cell transplantation with graft depleted of TCRalphabeta T cells and CD19 B cells. Transplant recipients were children who received TCRalphabeta/CD19-depleted allogeneic hematopoietic cell grafts. Preparation of the library involved PCR. The run used an Illumina HiSeq 2500. TCR library preparation used molecular barcoding, with unique molecular identifiers applied to normalize quantification of the TCRbeta repertoire. Through fastp at Q25 and MiXCR, TCRdb rebuilt clones from the public reads, retaining in-frame beta chains. Every CDR3 protein is listed once, alongside the most common genes and DNA of its rows. Within this sample are approximately 1,000,000 distinct CDR3 sequences, with under 30% of them counted one time only. The ten most abundant clones make up approximately 30% of the sample. This clonotype has at least ten counts. No antigen is known for it. No base quality information exists; no much larger clone differs at one position.

The sequence came from a boy under three years old who had a stem cell transplant for SCID, so the T cells may come from the graft donor. Specimen: PBMCs, mostly from graft donor cells, collected 360 days after TCRalphabeta/CD19-depleted stem cell transplant.

The nucleotides are TGTGCCAGCAGTTTAGGGAATCAGCCCCAGCATTTT. The resulting protein is CASSLGNQPQHF. The chain was built from TRBV12-3 or TRBV12-4 and TRBJ1-5, with the D gene not clear enough to name. The CDR3 runs 12 amino acids, cysteine and phenylalanine included. Only the CDR3 region is kept as DNA, spanning 36 bases read in frame from base 1. The V and J ends are trimmed by 1 base and 4 bases, leaving 2 bases between them.